This T cell receptor (beta chain) is drawn from a study of cytomegalovirus exposure and HLA in healthy donors. Primers for the PCR totalled 60 Vbeta and 13 Jbeta. Profiled with immunoSEQ multiplex PCR; TCRdb holds only in-frame clones, not every one. The sample contains 120,000 or so clones, about 80% of which appear only once. CDR1 GTSNPN and CDR2 SVGIG come from the germline V gene (reference sequence). The junction had 6 bases not matched to a gene; V was cut back by 5 bases and J by 0 bases. The length of the CDR3 is 15 residues. This chain uses TRBV30 with TRBJ2-7; 11 bases line up with TRBD2. This TCR was recovered from a woman in her fifties or sixties in good health and CMV-seropositive. Sequencing input: PBMCs. CDR3 sequence: CAWVTSGDPSYEQYF. Written as DNA, the CDR3 is TGTGCCTGGGTGACTAGCGGGGATCCCTCCTACGAGCAGTACTTC.